This T cell receptor beta chain was sequenced for a study of T-cell reconstitution after alpha-beta-depleted transplantation in children. A library of TCRbeta sequences, prepared with unique molecular identifiers, was generated. TCRdb re-called the PCR reads with MiXCR, one entry per CDR3 protein. The sample lists around 500,000 distinct CDR3 sequences; about 21% were seen once. On this clonotype itself: Its target is unknown.

The CDR3 is 15 residues long. V was shortened by 6 bases and J by 1 base, with 14 bases between the two germline ends. CDR1 and CDR2 (germline): MGHDK, SYGVNS. Whole-study results and caveats: Once a year had passed after transplant, T-cell counts and diversity came mostly from newly produced T cells. Recipient T cells and thymic progenitors that survived gave rise to the high TCRbeta diversity observed at day 60 in some patients.

This chain links TRBV25-1 with TRBJ2-3, with D possibly matching TRBD1 (6 bases). Sequencing was performed on PBMCs, mostly from graft donor cells, taken 360 days after TCRalphabeta/CD19-depleted stem cell transplant. The receptor was isolated from a boy in the first two years of life who had a stem cell transplant for acute myeloid leukemia, so the T cells may come from the graft donor. CDR3 in DNA: TGTGCCAGCAGCGGGACAACCCTTGGCACAGATACGCAGTATTTT. Its protein product is CASSGTTLGTDTQYF.